A selection of T cell receptor beta chains follows, all from one sample in a study of CD8+ T cells in alopecia areata. Data came from immunoSEQ multiplex PCR; TCRdb stores just in-frame clones and leaves some out. The sample consists of about 190,000 clones, approximately 56% of them appearing once. Sequencing was performed on CD4+ T cells sorted from blood, taken at week 4, from a patient treated with tofacitinib. The source is a human donor with alopecia areata. CDR3s include the opening cysteine and the closing phenylalanine or tryptophan. Each record gives: J gene, D gene, clone size, V gene, CDR3 DNA, CDR3 protein. D genes are given only for firm matches. Not all rows give a size; the values are once, few, many and, for expanded clones, a class.

>TRBJ1-4|.|.|TRBV30
TGTGCCTGGAGTCGGGAGGGGCCTGAAAAACTGTTTTTT
CAWSREGPEKLFF
>TRBJ2-5|.|.|TRBV5-4
TGTGCCAGCAGCTCACCGGGACGGCAAGAGACCCAGTACTTC
CASSSPGRQETQYF
>TRBJ2-7|.|.|TRBV4-1
TGCGCCAGCAGCCAAGATTACAGCTACGAGCAGTACTTC
CASSQDYSYEQYF
>TRBJ1-5|TRBD1|.|TRBV4-3
TGCGCCAGCAGCCAAGAGCGGACAGGTCAGCCCCAGCATTTT
CASSQERTGQPQHF
>TRBJ1-1|.|.|TRBV5-1
TGCGCCAGCAGCTGGGCGGGGATTGAAGCTTTCTTT
CASSWAGIEAFF
>TRBJ2-1|.|.|TRBV30
TGTGCCTGGACCCAGGGTGGTGAGCAGTTCTTC
CAWTQGGEQFF
>TRBJ2-3|.|once|TRBV4-2
TGTGCCAGCAGCCAAGACTGGGGTGCTACGCAGTATTTT
CASSQDWGATQYF
>TRBJ2-5|.|.|TRBV7-8
TGTGCCAGCAGCTTAGTAGCTCGGCAGCCACCAACCCAGTACTTC
CASSLVARQPPTQYF
>TRBJ2-5|TRBD1|.|TRBV29-1
TGCAGCGTTGAAAAGGACAGGGGACGAGAGACCCAGTACTTC
CSVEKDRGRETQYF
>TRBJ2-1|TRBD2|.|TRBV5-1
TGCGCCAGCAGCTTGACTAGCGGGAGTTTACGGGAGCAGTTCTTC
CASSLTSGSLREQFF
>TRBJ2-1|.|.|TRBV6-5
TGTGCCAGCAGTTACTCGAAAGGGGTGGGTGAGCAGTTCTTC
CASSYSKGVGEQFF
>TRBJ2-4|.|.|TRBV10-3
TGTGCCATCAGTGAACGGGGCCGGGCCAAAAACATTCAGTACTTC
CAISERGRAKNIQYF
>TRBJ2-7|.|few|TRBV15
TGTGCCACCAGCAGAGATGTGGCATACTACGAGCAGTACTTC
CATSRDVAYYEQYF
>TRBJ2-5|TRBD2|.|TRBV25-1
TGTGCCAGCAGCCCGGGGGGGCGCTCCCAAGAGACCCAGTACTTC
CASSPGGRSQETQYF
>TRBJ2-5|TRBD1|.|TRBV4-2
TGTGCCAGCAGCCTACAGGGGGCGCGGGAGACCCAGTACTTC
CASSLQGARETQYF
>TRBJ1-1|TRBD1|.|TRBV6-5
TGTGCCAGCAGTTCGTTGACAGGGGAAGCTTTCTTT
CASSSLTGEAFF
>TRBJ2-3|.|.|TRBV4-1
TGCGCCAGCAGCCTTGGACCAAGCACAGATACGCAGTATTTT
CASSLGPSTDTQYF
>TRBJ2-1|.|.|TRBV27
TGTGCCAGCAGCCTTCTAGAAAAGATCGAGGAGCAGTTCTTC
CASSLLEKIEEQFF
>TRBJ1-1|.|once|TRBV29-1
TGCAGCGCCATTGACAGGTTGAACACTGAAGCTTTCTTT
CSAIDRLNTEAFF
>TRBJ2-7|TRBD1|.|TRBV5-1
TGCGCCAGCAGCTACGTCGCGGGACAGGTCGGCGAGCAGTACTTC
CASSYVAGQVGEQYF
>TRBJ2-7|.|few|TRBV30
TGTGCCTGGACTAAGGGGGGGCAGAGCTACGAGCAGTACTTC
CAWTKGGQSYEQYF
>TRBJ2-7|.|once|TRBV27
TGTGCCAGCAGTTCGACCTACGAGCAGTACTTC
CASSSTYEQYF
>TRBJ2-2|TRBD2|.|TRBV4-3
TGCGCCAGCAGCCAAGCGACTAGCGGTACCGGGGAGCTGTTTTTT
CASSQATSGTGELFF
>TRBJ2-2|.|once|TRBV2
TGTGCCAGCAGTAACGCGGGACTCAGGAACACCGGGGAGCTGTTTTTT
CASSNAGLRNTGELFF
>TRBJ1-1|.|.|TRBV27
TGTGCCAGCTTCGGCCCGGGGCAAGTAGCTTTCTTT
CASFGPGQVAFF
>TRBJ2-5|.|.|TRBV30
TGTGCCTGGACCAGGGCGATAAGTGAGACCCAGTACTTC
CAWTRAISETQYF
>TRBJ2-5|.|.|TRBV28
TGTGCCAGCAGTTTTCCAAGGGCCGGCAGTACCCAGTACTTC
CASSFPRAGSTQYF
>TRBJ2-2|.|.|TRBV25-1
TGTGCCAGCAGGGAAGAGGACCGGTTGAGCGGGGAGCTGTTTTTT
CASREEDRLSGELFF
>TRBJ2-7|TRBD1|.|TRBV5-1
TGCGCCAGCAGCTTTTCGGGACAGGGCTACGAGCAGTACTTC
CASSFSGQGYEQYF
>TRBJ1-5|.|.|TRBV5-4
TGTGCCAGCAGCTTGGACCCGGGTCAGCCCCAGCATTTT
CASSLDPGQPQHF
>TRBJ2-2|.|few|TRBV29-1
TGCAGCGCCTCCTGGGTCGGGGAGCTGTTTTTT
CSASWVGELFF
>TRBJ2-5|.|few|TRBV27
TGTGCCAGCAGCTTTCAGGTCCGGGACACTCACCAAGAGACCCAGTACTTC
CASSFQVRDTHQETQYF
>TRBJ2-5|.|few|TRBV5-1
TGCGCCAGCAGCTCCTCTCGCGGGACCCGAGAGACCCAGTACTTC
CASSSSRGTRETQYF
>TRBJ2-1|TRBD2|.|TRBV11-1
TGTGCCAGCAGTCCTCGACTAGCGGGAGGGCAGTTCTTC
CASSPRLAGGQFF
>TRBJ1-5|.|.|TRBV19
TGTGCCAGTAGACCGACAGGCGCCCAGCCCCAGCATTTT
CASRPTGAQPQHF
>TRBJ1-5|.|.|TRBV6-5
TGTGCCAGCAGATTCAGGGGCGATAGCAATCAGCCCCAGCATTTT
CASRFRGDSNQPQHF
>TRBJ1-5|.|.|TRBV4-1
TGCGCCAGCAGCCAAGACCGGGCAGTCAGAGATCAGCCCCAGCATTTT
CASSQDRAVRDQPQHF
>TRBJ2-1|.|.|TRBV30
TGTGCCTGGAGATGGGACATAAACAATGAGCAGTTCTTC
CAWRWDINNEQFF
>TRBJ2-7|TRBD1|few|TRBV29-1
TGCAGCGTCGAAACCGGGACAGGGTTCCACGAGCAGTACTTC
CSVETGTGFHEQYF
>TRBJ1-2|.|.|TRBV29-1
TGCAGCGTTCGGGAATATGGCTACACCTTC
CSVREYGYTF
>TRBJ1-1|.|few|TRBV29-1
TGCAGCGCATTCGGGGAGAGCTCTGAAGCTTTCTTT
CSAFGESSEAFF
>TRBJ2-1|.|.|TRBV15
TGTGCCACCAGCAGAGATCTCCCCCGGCGGAGAGTCTACAATGAGCAGTTCTTC
CATSRDLPRRRVYNEQFF
>TRBJ1-1|.|few|TRBV5-1
TGCGCCAGCAGCTTGCGGGGGGCTTACACTGAAGCTTTCTTT
CASSLRGAYTEAFF
>TRBJ2-7|TRBD1|.|TRBV11-1
TGTGCCAGCAGCCGAACCCGGGACAGGGCCCACGAGCAGTACTTC
CASSRTRDRAHEQYF
>TRBJ2-1|.|.|TRBV11-2
TGTGCCAGCAGCTTATCACTGGGGAATGAGCAGTTCTTC
CASSLSLGNEQFF
>TRBJ2-7|.|.|TRBV7-9
TGTGCCAGCAGCCCGACAGCCTCATCCTACGAGCAGTACTTC
CASSPTASSYEQYF
>TRBJ1-1|.|.|TRBV30
TGTGCCCTACGTAGGGACCAAGCCACTGAAGCTTTCTTT
CALRRDQATEAFF
>TRBJ1-5|TRBD1|.|TRBV6-1
TGTGCCAGCACTAGGGGACAGGCCCGGCCGCCCCAGCATTTT
CASTRGQARPPQHF
>TRBJ2-7|TRBD2|.|TRBV6-5
TGTGCCAGCAGCCCTCGGACTAGCGGGGGGTACGAGCAGTACTTC
CASSPRTSGGYEQYF
>TRBJ2-2|.|many|TRBV30
TGTGCCTGGAGGAGGGTCAAGAGGACCGGGGAGCTGTTTTTT
CAWRRVKRTGELFF
>TRBJ1-5|.|.|TRBV30
TGTGCCTGGAGTGTACCCGGGGGTTTAATTAGCAATCAGCCCCAGCATTTT
CAWSVPGGLISNQPQHF
>TRBJ2-5|.|.|TRBV6-6
TGTGCCAGCAGTTACGGTTTGAGAACACAGACCCAGTACTTC
CASSYGLRTQTQYF
>TRBJ2-3|.|.|TRBV25-1
TGTGCCAGCAGTGACGGGGGCAGGGCCAAGCAGTATTTT
CASSDGGRAKQYF